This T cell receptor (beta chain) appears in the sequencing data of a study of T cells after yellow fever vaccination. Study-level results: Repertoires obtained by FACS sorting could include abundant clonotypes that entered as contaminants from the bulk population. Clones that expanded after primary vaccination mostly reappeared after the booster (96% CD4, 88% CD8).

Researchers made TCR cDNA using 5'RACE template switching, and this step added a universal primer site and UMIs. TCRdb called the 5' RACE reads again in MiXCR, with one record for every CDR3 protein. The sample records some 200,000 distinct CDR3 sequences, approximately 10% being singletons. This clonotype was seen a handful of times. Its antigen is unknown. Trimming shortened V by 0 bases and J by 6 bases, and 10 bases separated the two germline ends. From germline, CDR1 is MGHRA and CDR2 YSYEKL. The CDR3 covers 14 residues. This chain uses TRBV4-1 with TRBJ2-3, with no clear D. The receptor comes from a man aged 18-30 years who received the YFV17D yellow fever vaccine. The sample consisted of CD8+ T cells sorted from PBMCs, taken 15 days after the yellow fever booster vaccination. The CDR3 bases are TGCGCCAGCAGCCAAGATAAGGATATGGATACGCAGTATTTT. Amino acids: CASSQDKDMDTQYF.